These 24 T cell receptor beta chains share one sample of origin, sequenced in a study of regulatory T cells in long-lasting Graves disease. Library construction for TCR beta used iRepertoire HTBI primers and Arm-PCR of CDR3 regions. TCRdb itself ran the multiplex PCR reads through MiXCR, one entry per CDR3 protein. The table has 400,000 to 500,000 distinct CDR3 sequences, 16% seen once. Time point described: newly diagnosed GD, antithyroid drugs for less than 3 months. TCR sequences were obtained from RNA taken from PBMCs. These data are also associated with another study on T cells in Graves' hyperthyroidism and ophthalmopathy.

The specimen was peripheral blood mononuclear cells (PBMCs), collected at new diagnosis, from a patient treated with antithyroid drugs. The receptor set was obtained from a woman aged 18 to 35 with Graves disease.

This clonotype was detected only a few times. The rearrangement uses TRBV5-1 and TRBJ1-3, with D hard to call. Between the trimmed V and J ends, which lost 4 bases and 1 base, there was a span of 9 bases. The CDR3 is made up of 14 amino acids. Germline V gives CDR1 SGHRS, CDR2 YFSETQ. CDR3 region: CASSKGESGNTIYF. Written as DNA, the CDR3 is TGCGCCAGCAGCAAAGGCGAATCTGGAAACACCATATATTTT.

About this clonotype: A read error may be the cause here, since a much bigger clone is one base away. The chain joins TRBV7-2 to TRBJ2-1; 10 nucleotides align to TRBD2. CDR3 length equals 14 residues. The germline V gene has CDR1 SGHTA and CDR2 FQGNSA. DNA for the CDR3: TGCGCCAGCAACATACGGACTAGCGGCAATGAGCAGTTCTTC. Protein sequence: CASNIRTSGNEQFF.

CDR3 in DNA: TGTGCCAGCAGCGACAGGGCAGGGCATCTTCCCACCGGGGAGCTGTTTTTT. It specifies CASSDRAGHLPTGELFF. V gene TRBV6-1 combines with J gene TRBJ2-2, with TRBD1 matching 7 bases. Trimming at V came to 6 bases and at J to 4 bases, leaving 14 bases not matched to a gene. The CDR3 extends over 17 amino acids. Germline values: CDR1 MNHNS, CDR2 SASEGT.

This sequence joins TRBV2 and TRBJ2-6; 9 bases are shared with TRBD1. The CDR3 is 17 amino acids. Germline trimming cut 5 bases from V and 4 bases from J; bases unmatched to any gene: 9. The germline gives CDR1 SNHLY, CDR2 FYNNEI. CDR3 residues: CASSSPGTGSGANVLTF. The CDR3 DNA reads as TGTGCCAGCAGTTCACCCGGGACAGGGTCCGGGGCCAACGTCCTGACTTTC.

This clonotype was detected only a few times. CDR3 in DNA: TGTGCCAGCAGTCCCGCCGGGACTAGCGGGGGTTATACGCAGTATTTT. Translated: CASSPAGTSGGYTQYF. The V gene is TRBV27, the J gene TRBJ2-3; TRBD2 matches at 14 bases. Germline values: CDR1 MNHEY, CDR2 SMNVEV (reference sequence). V lost 5 bases and J lost 7; bases outside the gene matches: 8. CDR3 length equals 16 residues.

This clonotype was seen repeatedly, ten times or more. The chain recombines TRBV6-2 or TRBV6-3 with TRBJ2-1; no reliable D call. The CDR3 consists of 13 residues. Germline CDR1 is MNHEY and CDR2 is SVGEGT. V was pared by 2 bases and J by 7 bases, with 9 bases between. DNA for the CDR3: TGTGCCAGCAGTTACCAAGTGACTAATGAGCAGTTCTTC. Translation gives CASSYQVTNEQFF.

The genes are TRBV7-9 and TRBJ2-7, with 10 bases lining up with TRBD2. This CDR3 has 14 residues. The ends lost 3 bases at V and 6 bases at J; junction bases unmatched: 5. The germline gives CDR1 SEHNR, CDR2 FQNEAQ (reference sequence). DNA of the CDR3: TGTGCCAGCAGCTTGTCTAGCGGGAGACCCGAGCAGTACTTC. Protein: CASSLSSGRPEQYF. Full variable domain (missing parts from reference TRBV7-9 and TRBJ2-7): DTGVSQNPRHKITKRGQNVTFRCDPISEHNRLYWYRQTLGQGPEFLTYFQNEAQLEKSRLLSDRFSAERPKGSFSTLEIQRTEQGDSAMYLCASSLSSGRPEQYFGPGTRLTVT.

The CDR3 here is CAISRDRGSYEQYF. CDR3 coding DNA: TGTGCCATCAGCAGAGACCGCGGCTCCTACGAGCAGTACTTC. The chain recombines TRBV10-3 with TRBJ2-7; D remains unclear. Deletions cut 6 bases from V and 0 bases from J, with 12 bases between. The CDR3 has 14 amino acids. Germline assignment: CDR1 ENHRY and CDR2 SYGVKD.

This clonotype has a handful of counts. The CDR3 nucleotides read TGTGCCACCAGCAGAGAGACAGGGGGTGCGATCTATGGCTACACCTTC. Translating it yields CATSRETGGAIYGYTF. The rearrangement joins TRBV15 to TRBJ1-2; 9 nucleotides match TRBD1. The CDR3 has 16 residues. The germline V gene encodes CDR1 LNHNV and CDR2 YYDKDF (reference sequence). The V segment lost 0 bases and the J segment 4 bases; nucleotides outside the gene matches: 6.

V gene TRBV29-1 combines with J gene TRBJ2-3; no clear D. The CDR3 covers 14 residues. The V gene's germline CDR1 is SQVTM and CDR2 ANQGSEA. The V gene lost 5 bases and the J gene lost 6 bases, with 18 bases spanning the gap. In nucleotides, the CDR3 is TGCAGCGTTACCCTCGACGCGGCGTTCGATACGCAGTATTTT. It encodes CSVTLDAAFDTQYF.

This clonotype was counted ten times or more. The CDR3 coding sequence is TGTGCCAGCAGCCCAGGGACTAACATAGCCAAAAACATTCAGTACTTC. Its translation: CASSPGTNIAKNIQYF. This chain links TRBV13 with TRBJ2-4; 7 bases are shared with TRBD2. CDR3 length: 16 amino acids. Germline assignment: CDR1 PRHDT and CDR2 FYEKMQ (reference sequence). J gave up 0 bases and V 5 bases, and 7 bases lay outside the gene matches. Full variable domain (remainder filled in from reference TRBV13 and TRBJ2-4): AAGVIQSPRHLIKEKRETATLKCYPIPRHDTVYWYQQGPGQDPQFLISFYEKMQSDKGSIPDRFSAQQFSDYHSELNMSSLELGDSALYFCASSPGTNIAKNIQYFGAGTRLSVL.

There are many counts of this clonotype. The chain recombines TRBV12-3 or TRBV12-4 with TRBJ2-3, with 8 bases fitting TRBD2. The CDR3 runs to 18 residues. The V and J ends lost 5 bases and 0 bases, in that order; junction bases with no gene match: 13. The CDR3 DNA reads TGTGCCAGCAGTCTGACTAGCGTTTCACCACTTAGCACAGATACGCAGTATTTT. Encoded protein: CASSLTSVSPLSTDTQYF.

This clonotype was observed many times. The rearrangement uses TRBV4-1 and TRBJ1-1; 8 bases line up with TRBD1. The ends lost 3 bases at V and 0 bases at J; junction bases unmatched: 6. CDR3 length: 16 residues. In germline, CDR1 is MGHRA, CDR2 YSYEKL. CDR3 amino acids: CASSHPGQGMNTEAFF. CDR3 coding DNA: TGCGCCAGCAGCCACCCCGGACAGGGTATGAACACTGAAGCTTTCTTT.

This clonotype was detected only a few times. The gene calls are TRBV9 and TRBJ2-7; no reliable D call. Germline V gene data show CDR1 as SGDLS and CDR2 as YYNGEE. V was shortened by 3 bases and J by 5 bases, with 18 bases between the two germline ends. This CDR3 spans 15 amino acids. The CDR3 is CASSASPMVTNEQYF. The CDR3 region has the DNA TGTGCCAGCAGCGCTTCCCCCATGGTTACTAACGAGCAGTACTTC.

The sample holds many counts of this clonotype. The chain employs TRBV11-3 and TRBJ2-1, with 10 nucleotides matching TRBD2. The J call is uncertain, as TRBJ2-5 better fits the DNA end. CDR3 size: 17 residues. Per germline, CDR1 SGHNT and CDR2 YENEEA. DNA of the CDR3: TGTGCCAGCAGCTTATGGCTAGCGGGAGCATATCAAGAGACCCAGTACTTC. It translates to CASSLWLAGAYQETQYF.

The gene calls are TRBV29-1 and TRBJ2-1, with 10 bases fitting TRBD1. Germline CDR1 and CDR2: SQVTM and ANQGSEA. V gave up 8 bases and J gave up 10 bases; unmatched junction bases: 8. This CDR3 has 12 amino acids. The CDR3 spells CSTDRGTREQFF. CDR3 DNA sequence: TGCAGCACGGACAGGGGGACAAGGGAGCAGTTCTTC.

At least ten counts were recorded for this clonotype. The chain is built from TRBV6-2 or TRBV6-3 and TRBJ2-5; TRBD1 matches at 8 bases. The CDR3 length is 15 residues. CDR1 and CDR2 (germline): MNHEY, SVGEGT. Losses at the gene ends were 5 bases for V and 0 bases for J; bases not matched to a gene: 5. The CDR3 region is CASSGRTGNQETQYF. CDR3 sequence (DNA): TGTGCCAGCAGTGGTAGGACAGGGAACCAAGAGACCCAGTACTTC.

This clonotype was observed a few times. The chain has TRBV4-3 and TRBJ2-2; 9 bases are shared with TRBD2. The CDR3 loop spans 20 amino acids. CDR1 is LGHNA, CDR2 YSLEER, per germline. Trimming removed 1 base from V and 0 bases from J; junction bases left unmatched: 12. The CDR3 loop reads CASSQARLAATFTNTGELFF. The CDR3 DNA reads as TGCGCCAGCAGCCAAGCTCGACTAGCGGCGACCTTTACGAACACCGGGGAGCTGTTTTTT.

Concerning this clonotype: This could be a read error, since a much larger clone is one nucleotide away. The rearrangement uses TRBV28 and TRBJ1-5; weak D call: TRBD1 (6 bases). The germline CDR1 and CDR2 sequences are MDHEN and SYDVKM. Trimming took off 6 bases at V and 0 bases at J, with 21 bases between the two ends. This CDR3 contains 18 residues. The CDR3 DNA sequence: TGTGCCAGCAGCCTACTAGCCGGGACACCATATAGCAATCAGCCCCAGCATTTT. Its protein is CASSLLAGTPYSNQPQHF.

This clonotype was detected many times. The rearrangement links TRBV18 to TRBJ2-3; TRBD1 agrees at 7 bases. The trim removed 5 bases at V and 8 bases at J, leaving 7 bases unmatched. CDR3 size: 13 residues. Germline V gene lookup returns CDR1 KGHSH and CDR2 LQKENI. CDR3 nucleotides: TGTGCCAGCTCAAGCGACAGGGACGGTACGCAGTATTTT. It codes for CASSSDRDGTQYF.

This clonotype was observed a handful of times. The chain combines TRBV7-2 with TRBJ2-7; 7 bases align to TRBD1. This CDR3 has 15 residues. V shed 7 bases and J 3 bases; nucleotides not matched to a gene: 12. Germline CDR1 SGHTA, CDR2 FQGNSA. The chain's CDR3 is CASMPERGLSYEQYF. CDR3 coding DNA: TGTGCCAGCATGCCGGAGAGGGGGCTAAGCTACGAGCAGTACTTC.

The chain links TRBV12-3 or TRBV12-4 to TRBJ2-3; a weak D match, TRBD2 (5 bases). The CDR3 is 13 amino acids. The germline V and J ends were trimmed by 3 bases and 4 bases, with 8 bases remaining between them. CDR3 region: CASSFTSPDTQYF. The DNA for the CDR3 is TGTGCCAGCAGTTTCACTAGTCCAGATACGCAGTATTTT.

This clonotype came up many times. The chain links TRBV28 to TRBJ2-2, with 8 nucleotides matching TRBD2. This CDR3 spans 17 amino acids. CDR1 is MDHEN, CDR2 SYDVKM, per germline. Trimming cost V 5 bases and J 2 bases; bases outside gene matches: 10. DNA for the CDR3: TGTGCCAGCAGTCCCATTACTAGCGGAGACAACACCGGGGAGCTGTTTTTT. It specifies CASSPITSGDNTGELFF.

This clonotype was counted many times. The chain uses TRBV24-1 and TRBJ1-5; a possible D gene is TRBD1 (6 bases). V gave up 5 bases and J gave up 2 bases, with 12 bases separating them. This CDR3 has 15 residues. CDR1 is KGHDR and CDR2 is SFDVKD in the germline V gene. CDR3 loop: CATSARGLGNQPQHF. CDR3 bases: TGTGCCACCAGTGCCAGGGGACTTGGCAATCAGCCCCAGCATTTT.